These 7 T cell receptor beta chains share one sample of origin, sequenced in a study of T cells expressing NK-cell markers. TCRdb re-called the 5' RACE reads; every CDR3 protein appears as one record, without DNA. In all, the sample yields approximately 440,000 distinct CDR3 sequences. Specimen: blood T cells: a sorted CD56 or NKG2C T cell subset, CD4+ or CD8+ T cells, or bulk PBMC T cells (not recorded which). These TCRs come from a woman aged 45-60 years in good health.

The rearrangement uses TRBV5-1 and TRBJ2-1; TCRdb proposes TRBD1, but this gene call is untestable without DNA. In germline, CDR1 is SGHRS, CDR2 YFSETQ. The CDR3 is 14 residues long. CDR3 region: CASSREAGKNEQFF. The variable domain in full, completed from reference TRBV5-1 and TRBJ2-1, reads KAGVTQTPRYLIKTRGQQVTLSCSPISGHRSVSWYQQTPGQGLQFLFEYFSETQRNKGNFPGRFSGRQFSNSRSEMNVSTLELGDSALYLCASSREAGKNEQFFGPGTRLTVL.

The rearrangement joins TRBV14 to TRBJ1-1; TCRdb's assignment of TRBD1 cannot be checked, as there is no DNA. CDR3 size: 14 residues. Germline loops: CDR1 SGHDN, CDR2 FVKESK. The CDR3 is CASSPQGGNTEAFF. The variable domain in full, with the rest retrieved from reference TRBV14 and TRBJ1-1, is EAGVTQFPSHSVIEKGQTVTLRCDPISGHDNLYWYRRVMGKEIKFLLHFVKESKQDESGMPNNRFLAERTGGTYSTLKVQPAELEDSGVYFCASSPQGGNTEAFFGQGTRLTVV.

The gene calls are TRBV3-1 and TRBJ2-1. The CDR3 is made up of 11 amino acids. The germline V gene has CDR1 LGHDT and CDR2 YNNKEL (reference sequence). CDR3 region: CASQEYNEQFF.

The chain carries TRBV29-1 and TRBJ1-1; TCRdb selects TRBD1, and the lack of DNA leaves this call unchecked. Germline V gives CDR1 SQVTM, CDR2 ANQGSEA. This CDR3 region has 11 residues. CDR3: CSVRTGQGAFF.

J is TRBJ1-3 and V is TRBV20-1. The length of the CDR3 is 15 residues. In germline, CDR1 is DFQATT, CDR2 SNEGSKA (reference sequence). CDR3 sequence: CSARIGTDSGNTIYF.

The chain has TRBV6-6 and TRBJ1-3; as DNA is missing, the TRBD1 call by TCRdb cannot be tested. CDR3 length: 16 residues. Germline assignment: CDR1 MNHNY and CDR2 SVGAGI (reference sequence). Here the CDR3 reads CASSFGAGLSGNTIYF.

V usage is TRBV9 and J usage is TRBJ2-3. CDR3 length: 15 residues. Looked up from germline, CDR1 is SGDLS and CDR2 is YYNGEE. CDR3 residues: CASSANLGGTDTQYF.